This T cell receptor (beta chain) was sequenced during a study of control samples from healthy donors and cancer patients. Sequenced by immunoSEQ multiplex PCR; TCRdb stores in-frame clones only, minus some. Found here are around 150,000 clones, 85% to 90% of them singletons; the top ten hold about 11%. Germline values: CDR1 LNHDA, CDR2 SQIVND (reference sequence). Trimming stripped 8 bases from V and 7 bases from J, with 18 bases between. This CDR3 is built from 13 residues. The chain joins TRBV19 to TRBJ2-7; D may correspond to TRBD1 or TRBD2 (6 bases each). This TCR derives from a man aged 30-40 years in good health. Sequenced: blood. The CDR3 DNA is TGTGCCAGTCGGGGGCAGGGTCTAGGAGAGCAGTACTTC. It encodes CASRGQGLGEQYF.